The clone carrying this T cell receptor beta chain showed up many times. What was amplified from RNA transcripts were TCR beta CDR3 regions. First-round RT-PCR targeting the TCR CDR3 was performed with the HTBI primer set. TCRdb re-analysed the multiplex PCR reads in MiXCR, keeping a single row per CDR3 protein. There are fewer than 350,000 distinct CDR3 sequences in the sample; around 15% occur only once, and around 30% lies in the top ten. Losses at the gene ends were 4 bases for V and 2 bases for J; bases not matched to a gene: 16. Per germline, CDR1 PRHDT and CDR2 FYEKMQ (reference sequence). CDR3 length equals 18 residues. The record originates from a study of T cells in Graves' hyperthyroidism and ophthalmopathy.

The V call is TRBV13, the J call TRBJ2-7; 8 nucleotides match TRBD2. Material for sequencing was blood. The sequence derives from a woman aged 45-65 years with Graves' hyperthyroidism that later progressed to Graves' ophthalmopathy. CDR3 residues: CASSSPPIIAGSPYEQYF. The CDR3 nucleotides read TGTGCCAGCAGCTCACCCCCCATCATAGCGGGATCACCCTACGAGCAGTACTTC. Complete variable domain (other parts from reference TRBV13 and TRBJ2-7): AAGVIQSPRHLIKEKRETATLKCYPIPRHDTVYWYQQGPGQDPQFLISFYEKMQSDKGSIPDRFSAQQFSDYHSELNMSSLELGDSALYFCASSSPPIIAGSPYEQYFGPGTRLTVT.